This TCR beta chain was sequenced in a study of blood T cell repertoires in COVID-19. Germline V gene sequence: CDR1 SNHLY, CDR2 FYNNEI. This CDR3 contains 15 residues. Trimming took 5 bases from V and 2 from J, leaving 10 bases between them. Original analysis: Using reference gene primer amplification, nucleated cell counts were estimated. Sequencing used immunoSEQ multiplex PCR; TCRdb keeps in-frame clones, though not all of them. V, J and clone size derive from that table, while D and trimming were established from the DNA sequence. In the table there are around 270,000 clones, about 89% of which are singletons.

The sequence came from a man aged 40-55 years with acute or convalescent COVID-19. J is TRBJ1-6 and V is TRBV2; D possibly corresponds to TRBD1 (5 bases). Specimen: peripheral blood. The CDR3 sequence: CASSIQDAYNSPLHF. The CDR3 DNA is TGTGCCAGCAGTATACAGGACGCCTATAATTCACCCCTCCACTTT.